The rows below give T cell receptor beta chains drawn from one sample of a study of T cells after yellow fever vaccination. MiXCR, run by TCRdb on the 5' RACE reads, gives a single entry per CDR3 protein. The data hold about 160,000 distinct CDR3 sequences, with around 7.3% observed a single time. The specimen comprised CD4+ T cells sorted from PBMCs, sampled around 5 days after the first yellow fever vaccination. Receptors were obtained from a man aged 18 to 29 who received the YFV17D yellow fever vaccine. CDR3s include the opening cysteine and the closing phenylalanine or tryptophan. Clone size, where shown, is once, few, many, or a class for clones that have expanded.

>16|few|TRBV5-1
CASRVGPNAANSPLHF
>19|few|TRBV19
CASSIDGQARRGPHNEQFF
>15|NA|TRBV3-1
CASSQGPHTGNTIYF
>14|NA|TRBV7-9
CASSLGQGNYEQYF
>13|NA|TRBV28
CASSRGQNTEAFF
>15|NA|TRBV4-3
CASSSDRDYTGELFF
>21|few|TRBV4-1
CASSQDAGTGYLFNSNQPQHF
>14|many|TRBV19
CASSTGARDTEAFF
>14|NA|TRBV4-1
CASSRGVGNQPQHF
>17|few|TRBV7-9
CASSLARIGGAYNEQFF
>14|NA|TRBV20-1
CSASRTGELYGYTF
>13|few|TRBV5-1
CASSWTLGTEAFF
>11|NA|TRBV4-1
CASSQRNTQYF
>16|NA|TRBV7-2
CASSSLWRGGLETQYF
>13|many|TRBV7-3
CASSLRRGQPQHF
>16|many|TRBV20-1
CSARDHGGQPGYEQYF
>17|many|TRBV7-2
CASSRTGSSGSYNEQFF
>16|NA|TRBV12-3/TRBV12-4
CASSFVGIWKGTEAFF
>16|few|TRBV7-2
CASSSMPRQGNYGYTF
>16|few|TRBV7-9
CASTPGGGQAGNTIYF
>13|many|TRBV28
CASFLGGAYEQYF
>14|many|TRBV6-1
CASSMGGAGYEQYF
>13|few|TRBV7-2
CASSPPMGYEQYF
>14|few|TRBV27
CASSLTGVNQPQHF
>13|many|TRBV6-5
CASRVLDLTEAFF
>15|NA|TRBV20-1
CSARVEVPDSYGYTF
>20|NA|TRBV4-2
CASSQVGARSLALSTDTQYF
>13|many|TRBV10-3
CAISDRGGETQYF
>16|NA|TRBV10-3
CAAAGTGGIYENTIYF
>16|few|TRBV7-6
CASSLGQHSGANVLTF
>15|many|TRBV18
CASSPGTWGIEKLFF
>14|few|TRBV20-1
CSAGKGRVQETQYF
>14|few|TRBV7-9
CASSLNQGTYEQYF
>13|few|TRBV10-3
CAISGLRDGEAFF
>14|NA|TRBV7-9
CASSSLLQTDTQYF
>13|many|TRBV7-6
CASGTLSSYEQYF